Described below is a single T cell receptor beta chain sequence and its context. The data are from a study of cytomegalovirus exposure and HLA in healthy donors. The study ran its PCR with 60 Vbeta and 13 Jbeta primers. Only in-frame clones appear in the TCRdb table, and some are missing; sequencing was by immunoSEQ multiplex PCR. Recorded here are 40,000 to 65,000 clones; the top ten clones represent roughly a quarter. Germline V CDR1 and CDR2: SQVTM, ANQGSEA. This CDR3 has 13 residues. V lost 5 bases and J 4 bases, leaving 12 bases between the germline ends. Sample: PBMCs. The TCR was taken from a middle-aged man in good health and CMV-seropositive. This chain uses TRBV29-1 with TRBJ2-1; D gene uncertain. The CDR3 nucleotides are TGCAGCGTTCTCCCCTATGTGTACAATGAGCAGTTCTTC. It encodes CSVLPYVYNEQFF.